A single sample is the source of the 32 T cell receptor beta chains below, sequenced in a study of tumor-infiltrating lymphocytes in oesophageal squamous cell carcinoma. Each CDR3 protein gets one entry after TCRdb re-called the PCR reads with MiXCR. The table has over 14,000 distinct CDR3 sequences, roughly 47% seen once. Sequencing used blood. The origin of the receptors is a male donor with esophageal squamous cell carcinoma.

V gene TRBV12-3 or TRBV12-4 combines with J gene TRBJ1-5; the match to TRBD1 covers 9 bases. This CDR3 spans 15 amino acids. Trimming at V came to 5 bases and at J to 3 bases, leaving 5 bases not matched to a gene. CDR3 amino acids: CASSPRTGDNQPQHF. The CDR3 DNA sequence: TGTGCCAGCAGTCCGCGGACAGGGGACAATCAGCCCCAGCATTTT.

Regarding this clonotype: One junction end does not reproduce the germline sequence, and a read error may be involved. The genes are TRBV7-6 and TRBJ2-2; tentative D call: TRBD2 (6 bases). CDR1 and CDR2 from the germline V gene are SGHVS and FNYEAQ. The CDR3 has 13 residues. Here the CDR3 reads CASNIGGAWELFF. The CDR3 DNA reads TGTGCTAGCAACATCGGGGGTGCCTGGGAGCTGTTTTTT.

This clonotype appeared once. The chain is built from TRBV6-8 and TRBJ2-3, with D possibly called TRBD1 or TRBD2 (5 bases each). The J call may be in error: the DNA end matches TRBJ2-5 better. Germline V gene sequence: CDR1 MNHGY, CDR2 SAAAGT. The CDR3 contains 16 residues. CDR3 DNA: TGTGCCAGCACAAGAGGTCGGGGACGCAGAACAGAGACCCAGTACTTC. It translates to CASTRGRGRRTETQYF.

In its sample, this clonotype was seen once. V usage is TRBV12-3 or TRBV12-4 and J usage is TRBJ2-3; 9 bases are shared with TRBD2. The ends lost 3 bases at V and 2 bases at J; junction bases unmatched: 6. The CDR3 has 16 amino acids. This CDR3 is CASSFRAGGFTDTQYF. The CDR3 nucleotides are TGTGCCAGCAGTTTCAGGGCGGGAGGGTTCACAGATACGCAGTATTTT.

This clonotype occurred many times. The V gene is TRBV6-1, the J gene TRBJ1-5; TRBD1 agrees at 8 bases. The CDR3 spans 15 residues. Germline V gives CDR1 MNHNS, CDR2 SASEGT. V lost 10 bases to trimming and J lost 7 bases; unmatched junction nucleotides: 15. CDR3 nucleotide sequence: TGTGCCACCACTCGGGCTTGGACAGGGACCCAGCCCCAGCATTTT. Its protein is CATTRAWTGTQPQHF.

This chain connects TRBV7-6 to TRBJ1-1, with 7 nucleotides matching TRBD1. Looked up from germline, CDR1 is SGHVS and CDR2 is FNYEAQ. The CDR3 extends over 16 amino acids. Trimming at V came to 4 bases and at J to 10 bases, leaving 18 bases not matched to a gene. This chain's CDR3 is CASSSGTAQIVEGAFF. CDR3 sequence (DNA): TGTGCCAGCAGCTCCGGGACAGCACAGATCGTTGAAGGAGCTTTCTTT.

This clonotype was counted many times. The CDR3 reads CASSARGGATNEKLFF. For the CDR3, the DNA is TGTGCCAGCAGCGCTCGAGGGGGAGCAACTAATGAAAAACTGTTTTTT. This rearrangement joins TRBV7-6 to TRBJ1-4; weak D call: TRBD1 (6 bases). The CDR3 spans 16 residues. Germline V gives CDR1 SGHVS, CDR2 FNYEAQ. The V and J ends lost 5 bases and 0 bases respectively, with 13 bases between them.

The chain employs TRBV14 and TRBJ2-4; perhaps TRBD1 as D (6 bases). Near its end, the DNA agrees better with TRBJ2-7, so the J call may be wrong. The CDR3 spans 15 residues. Germline V gives CDR1 SGHDN, CDR2 FVKESK. DNA for the CDR3: TGTGCCAGCAGCGCCCAGGACAGTCTATCCTACGAGCAGTACTTC. Translated: CASSAQDSLSYEQYF.

This clonotype was seen at least ten times. This sequence may be a read error, since a much larger clone differs from it by one base. The J gene is TRBJ2-3, the V gene TRBV7-9, with a tentative D call TRBD2 (5 bases). The CDR3 is made up of 15 amino acids. The germline V and J ends were trimmed by 1 base and 14 bases, with 22 bases remaining between them. Germline CDR1 and CDR2: SEHNR and FQNEAQ (reference sequence). The CDR3 region is CASSLGTANTGELYF. CDR3 in DNA: TGTGCCAGCAGCTTAGGGACGGCGAACACCGGGGAGCTGTATTTT.

This clonotype has at least ten counts. The V and J genes are TRBV12-3 or TRBV12-4 and TRBJ1-4; D is undetermined. The length of the CDR3 is 13 residues. Trimming stripped 1 base from V and 7 bases from J, with 7 bases between. The CDR3 here is CASSLGTFEKLFF. CDR3 coding DNA: TGTGCCAGCAGTTTAGGAACCTTTGAAAAACTGTTTTTT.

About this clonotype itself: At one end, the junction sequence differs from germline, possibly due to a read error. V usage is TRBV25-1 and J usage is TRBJ2-3, with 9 bases that match TRBD2. The CDR3 consists of 12 residues. CDR1 and CDR2 from the germline V gene are MGHDK and SYGVNS. In DNA, the CDR3 is TGTGCCAGCAGTTTCGGCGGGGGGGAGGCAGATTTT. Translating it yields CASSFGGGEADF.

This clonotype was found many times. The rearrangement links TRBV5-1 to TRBJ2-1; 9 nucleotides match TRBD2. This CDR3 has 16 amino acids. V trimming: 2 bases; J trimming: 2 bases; junction bases outside the gene matches: 5. The V gene's germline CDR1 is SGHRS and CDR2 YFSETQ. The CDR3, as DNA: TGCGCCAGCAGCTTTTTGGCGGGAGGGACCTACAATGAGCAGTTCTTC. Amino acids: CASSFLAGGTYNEQFF.

The chain recombines TRBV6-1 with TRBJ2-3; D perhaps matches TRBD2 (6 bases). The J call could be wrong; TRBJ2-1 is a better fit for the DNA end. This CDR3 contains 11 residues. CDR1 and CDR2 (germline): MNHNS, SASEGT. This chain's CDR3 is CASLGGNEQFF. In nucleotides, the CDR3 is TGTGCCAGCCTTGGGGGGAATGAGCAGTTCTTC.

As regards this clonotype: Being one base from a much bigger clone, this may be a read error. The chain combines TRBV19 with TRBJ1-6; TRBD1 or TRBD2 may be the D gene (5 bases each). Matching the DNA end better, TRBJ2-7 makes the J call doubtful. Per the germline V gene, CDR1 is LNHDA and CDR2 is SQIVND (reference sequence). The CDR3 loop spans 15 amino acids. This chain's CDR3 is CASSISAGRNNEQYF. The CDR3 nucleotides are TGTGCCAGTAGTATTTCTGCAGGGAGAAACAATGAGCAGTACTTC.

The rearrangement joins TRBV10-2 to TRBJ1-1; TRBD1 might be the D (6 bases). The germline CDR1 and CDR2 sequences are WSHSY and SAAADI. V dropped 4 bases and J dropped 5 bases, with 14 bases sitting between them. The CDR3 covers 14 residues. CDR3 in amino acids: CASSVGGWGTEAFF. The CDR3, as DNA: TGCGCCAGCAGTGTGGGGGGCTGGGGAACTGAAGCTTTCTTT.

The V and J genes are TRBV7-2 and TRBJ2-5, with TRBD1 matching 8 bases. The J call is uncertain, as TRBJ2-7 better fits the DNA end. This CDR3 is 15 amino acids long. CDR1 SGHTA and CDR2 FQGNSA come from the germline V gene. The CDR3 sequence is CASSLPGQVKYEQYF. CDR3 DNA: TGTGCCAGCAGCTTACCGGGACAGGTAAAATACGAGCAGTACTTC.

The chain couples TRBV10-1 to TRBJ2-5, with D possibly matching TRBD2 (5 bases). The J call may be in error: the DNA end matches TRBJ2-1 better. CDR1 and CDR2 from the germline V gene are WNHNN and SYGVQD (reference sequence). This CDR3 region has 14 residues. The CDR3 DNA sequence: TGCGCCAGCAGTGAGAGCGGAACCTACAATGAGCAGTTCTTC. It codes for CASSESGTYNEQFF.

J is TRBJ2-5 and V is TRBV7-2; TRBD1 matches at 8 bases. Unmatched junction bases numbered 12, after V lost 1 base and J lost 11 bases. The CDR3 is 15 amino acids. Per germline, CDR1 SGHTA and CDR2 FQGNSA. The CDR3 sequence is CASSLDPGGVNEQYF. In nucleotides, the CDR3 is TGTGCCAGCAGCTTAGATCCAGGGGGCGTGAATGAGCAGTACTTC.

This clonotype appeared many times. The rearrangement uses TRBV5-1 and TRBJ2-7; 11 bases are a match to TRBD1. This CDR3 comprises 13 residues. Trimming cost V 7 bases and J 5 bases; bases outside gene matches: 5. Germline CDR1 and CDR2: SGHRS and YFSETQ. The DNA for the CDR3 is TGCGCCAGCGGGCGGACAGGGGGCCACGAGCAGTACTTC. Translating it yields CASGRTGGHEQYF.

The gene calls are TRBV7-3 and TRBJ2-5; the match to TRBD1 covers 9 bases. J was trimmed by 11 bases and V by 5 bases; bases with no gene match: 12. Germline V lookup: CDR1 SGHTA, CDR2 FQGTGA. CDR3 length: 14 residues. The DNA for the CDR3 is TGTGCCAGCAGCGACTCCGGGACAGGGACGTCGCAGTACTTC. It yields the protein CASSDSGTGTSQYF.

This clonotype was detected ten times or more. This CDR3 reads CASSALAGSSYNEQYF. The CDR3 nucleotides are TGCGCCAGCAGCGCTTTAGCGGGTAGCTCCTACAATGAGCAGTACTTC. The V and J genes are TRBV10-1 and TRBJ2-1; 7 nucleotides match TRBD2. The end of the DNA is better explained by TRBJ2-7, so the J call may be wrong. The CDR3 has 16 residues. Germline V lookup: CDR1 WNHNN, CDR2 SYGVQD (reference sequence).

The rearrangement links TRBV12-3 or TRBV12-4 to TRBJ1-6; D ambiguous. The CDR3 is made up of 16 amino acids. The V and J ends lost 5 bases and 0 bases respectively, with 11 bases between them. CDR3 DNA sequence: TGTGCCAGCAGTCCTAGACGGAGCTCCTATAATTCACCCCTCCACTTT. Translated, it gives CASSPRRSSYNSPLHF.

Notes on this clonotype: The junction does not match germline at one end; this may be a read error. The chain carries TRBV7-6 and TRBJ2-7; 16 bases match TRBD2. The DNA end favors TRBJ2-1, so the J call may be wrong. The CDR3 is 17 amino acids. CDR1 and CDR2 from the germline V gene are SGHVS and FNYEAQ. CDR3 in amino acids: CASTPGLAGGPYNEQFF. The CDR3 region has the DNA TGTGCTAGCACACCGGGACTAGCGGGAGGGCCCTACAATGAGCAGTTCTTC.

This chain joins TRBV6-9 and TRBJ2-3; 9 nucleotides align to TRBD2. The CDR3 has 15 residues. Germline V lookup: CDR1 MNHGY, CDR2 SVAAGI. V gave up 3 bases and J gave up 3 bases; unmatched junction bases: 4. CDR3 bases: TGTGCCAGCAGTTACCCCCTAGCGGGAACAGATACGCAGTATTTT. It yields the protein CASSYPLAGTDTQYF.

The chain couples TRBV7-8 to TRBJ2-3, with TRBD2 matching over 13 bases. The junction had 5 bases not matched to a gene; V was cut back by 4 bases and J by 4 bases. The germline CDR1 and CDR2 sequences are SGHVS and FQNEAQ. CDR3 length equals 16 residues. The CDR3, as DNA: TGTGCCAGCAGCTGGGGGACTAGCGGGATTGCAGATACGCAGTATTTT. It encodes CASSWGTSGIADTQYF.

This clonotype was picked up many times. The chain has TRBV7-2 and TRBJ2-5, with 7 bases identical to TRBD1. The J call may be wrong; the DNA end is better matched by TRBJ2-7. The CDR3 loop spans 14 amino acids. CDR1 and CDR2 (germline): SGHTA, FQGNSA. The CDR3 protein is CASSTDRQSYEQYF. The CDR3 DNA reads as TGTGCCAGCAGCACGGACAGGCAATCCTACGAGCAGTACTTC.

The chain uses TRBV7-2 and TRBJ2-5; no clear D gene. The end of the DNA aligns better with TRBJ2-1, so the J call may be wrong. Looked up from germline, CDR1 is SGHTA and CDR2 is FQGNSA. The CDR3 runs 13 residues. The chain's CDR3 is CASSLGANNEQFF. As DNA, the CDR3 is TGTGCCAGCAGCTTAGGGGCCAACAATGAGCAGTTCTTC.

This clonotype has at least ten counts. The rearrangement joins TRBV7-3 to TRBJ2-1, with TRBD1 identical over 7 bases. The V segment lost 2 bases and the J segment 13 bases; nucleotides outside the gene matches: 5. The CDR3 runs 12 residues. The V gene's germline CDR1 is SGHTA and CDR2 FQGTGA. The CDR3 DNA sequence: TGTGCCAGCAGCTTACCTGGGACAGATCAGTTCTTC. Translating gives CASSLPGTDQFF.

The J gene is TRBJ1-1, the V gene TRBV7-3; D may be TRBD1 (5 bases). This CDR3 spans 15 amino acids. V was clipped by 2 bases and J by 1 base, with 11 bases between them. CDR1 is SGHTA, CDR2 FQGTGA, per germline. The chain's CDR3 is CASSLWGGGNTEAFF. CDR3 nucleotide sequence: TGTGCCAGCAGCTTATGGGGGGGTGGGAACACTGAAGCTTTCTTT.

This clonotype was seen only a few times. This sequence joins TRBV7-2 and TRBJ2-3; tentative D call: TRBD1 (6 bases). V lost 3 bases and J lost 0, with 10 bases in between. CDR1 and CDR2 from the germline V gene are SGHTA and FQGNSA. This CDR3 has 15 amino acids. The CDR3 nucleotides are TGTGCCAGCAGCTTGCCCACAGGGAGCACAGATACGCAGTATTTT. Amino acid sequence: CASSLPTGSTDTQYF.

The table lists this clonotype with many counts. The J gene is TRBJ2-3, the V gene TRBV14, with 9 nucleotides matching TRBD2. The CDR3 extends over 15 amino acids. V gave up 1 base and J gave up 4 bases; unmatched junction bases: 3. Germline V lookup: CDR1 SGHDN, CDR2 FVKESK. The CDR3 sequence is CASSQVLAGSDTQYF. As DNA, the CDR3 is TGTGCCAGCAGCCAAGTTCTAGCGGGATCAGATACGCAGTATTTT.

This clonotype was observed a handful of times. The V gene is TRBV7-6, the J gene TRBJ2-3, with 13 bases aligning to TRBD2. Germline CDR1 and CDR2: SGHVS and FNYEAQ. The ends lost 0 bases at V and 4 bases at J; junction bases unmatched: 4. The CDR3 runs to 17 residues. The CDR3 sequence is CASSLAPGLAGPDTQYF. CDR3 in DNA: TGTGCCAGCAGCTTAGCCCCGGGACTAGCGGGACCAGATACGCAGTATTTT.